Listed below are T cell receptor beta chains from one sample, sequenced in a study of immune evolution from preneoplasia to lung adenocarcinoma. Clones were sequenced by immunoSEQ multiplex PCR, and TCRdb holds only the in-frame ones, with some missing. Of fewer than 8,500 clones detected, around four fifths appear once; the ten largest clones hold about a tenth. Specimen: FFPE minimally invasive lung adenocarcinoma tissue. These receptors all come from a donor at least 70 years old with lung adenocarcinoma. CDR3s leave out the opening cysteine and the closing phenylalanine or tryptophan. Rows may omit the clone size; those that give it use once, few, many or a size class.

v_call: TRBV11-2
clone_size: -
cdr3_aa: ASSLGMTGGTEAF

v_call: TRBV28
clone_size: -
cdr3_aa: ASSNYLNTEAF

v_call: TRBV6-5
clone_size: few
cdr3_aa: ASSYMGQGVRETQY

v_call: TRBV29-1
clone_size: once
cdr3_aa: SVDGHNNEQF

v_call: TRBV14
clone_size: -
cdr3_aa: ASSQSGRGEGYT

v_call: TRBV11-2
clone_size: -
cdr3_aa: ASSFIPGQGALRNEQF

v_call: TRBV5-4
clone_size: once
cdr3_aa: ASSLAGLAGLSYEQY

v_call: TRBV5-5
clone_size: few
cdr3_aa: ASSLGLAGEQY

v_call: TRBV29-1
clone_size: -
cdr3_aa: SAEGDNNPYEQY

v_call: TRBV14
clone_size: once
cdr3_aa: ASSRDRNSPLH

v_call: TRBV7-8
clone_size: medium-sized
cdr3_aa: ASSSSTGGYQPQH

v_call: TRBV6-4
clone_size: -
cdr3_aa: ASAPAAGGSDTQY

v_call: TRBV2
clone_size: -
cdr3_aa: ASRWSGARETQY